This T cell receptor beta chain was recovered during a study of T cell responses to AZD1222 COVID-19 vaccine. For the study at large: Pooled in the analysis were second doses at about 4 or about 12 weeks.

The protocol was immunoSEQ multiplex PCR, while the TCRdb copy is restricted to in-frame clones and leaves out a portion. This sample has some 150,000 clones, with about 88% found just once. As to this clone: Its specificity is not known.

This CDR3 region has 19 residues. Germline V lookup: CDR1 GTSNPN, CDR2 SVGIG (reference sequence). Losses at the gene ends were 3 bases for V and 2 bases for J; bases not matched to a gene: 11. Regarding the study as a whole: At 160-218 and 743-854, vaccine-associated CD4 TCRs were dominant, and they spanned spike. It should be noted that donors were predominantly white British and more often female, and clonal diversity was possibly underestimated. After the peak T cell response, and only then, were repertoires sampled.

The TCR comes from an adult in good health. The sample was peripheral blood, taken on day 0 of AZD1222 vaccination. The chain joins TRBV30 to TRBJ2-3, with 16 bases that match TRBD2. The CDR3 sequence is CAWRGGTSGGALNTDTQYF. The CDR3 coding sequence is TGTGCCTGGAGGGGAGGGACTAGCGGGGGGGCCCTTAACACAGATACGCAGTATTTT.